What follows are 10 T cell receptor beta chains derived from one specimen sequenced in a study of human T cells and chemical hapten exposure. This sample's time point: patch test 1, 2 weeks after DPC sensitization. Treatment given: therapeutic diphenylcyclopropenone sensitization with weekly scalp DPC. TCRdb independently ran MiXCR on the RACE reads; one entry per CDR3 protein. The sample shows tens of thousands of distinct CDR3 sequences, 10% to 15% of them seen only once. Sequenced material: whole blood, taken in connection with sensitization to the hapten diphenylcyclopropenone (DPC). The receptors derive from a woman aged 55-70 years with alopecia areata. Some clones in this sample may be carry-over from other donors' samples.

In nucleotides, the CDR3 is TGTGCCAGCAGCTTAGGACCCGGATCCTACGAGCAGTACTTC. The encoded protein is CASSLGPGSYEQYF. The chain combines TRBV11-1 with TRBJ2-7; the D is unclear. The germline CDR1 and CDR2 sequences are SGHAT and FQDESV (reference sequence). Deletions cut 1 base from V and 1 base from J, with 8 bases between. The length of the CDR3 is 14 residues.

In this sample, this clonotype turned up many times. This sequence joins TRBV13 and TRBJ1-2; 10 nucleotides match TRBD1. The V gene's germline CDR1 is PRHDT and CDR2 FYEKMQ (reference sequence). The CDR3 consists of 14 residues. V lost 5 bases and J lost 8; bases outside the gene matches: 8. CDR3 amino acids: CASSPRQGATGYTF. CDR3 DNA sequence: TGTGCCAGCAGCCCTCGACAGGGGGCGACCGGCTACACCTTC.

This clonotype was seen at least ten times. The J gene is TRBJ1-1, the V gene TRBV6-5, with D tentatively TRBD1 (5 bases). Germline V CDR1 and CDR2: MNHEY, SVGAGI. V was pared by 2 bases and J by 9 bases, with 10 bases between. There are 12 residues in the CDR3. The DNA for the CDR3 is TGTGCCAGCAGTTACCCCCCAGGGAAAGCTTTCTTT. Translating gives CASSYPPGKAFF.

This clonotype was seen a handful of times. The chain is built from TRBV18 and TRBJ1-2; D possibly corresponds to TRBD1 (5 bases). The CDR3 has 13 residues. Per germline, CDR1 KGHSH and CDR2 LQKENI. The V end lost 8 bases, the J end lost 1 base, and 11 bases lay between the germline ends. CDR3 in amino acids: CASQEGVNYGYTF. The CDR3 DNA is TGTGCCAGCCAAGAAGGGGTTAACTATGGCTACACCTTC.

At least ten counts were recorded for this clonotype. J is TRBJ2-2 and V is TRBV30, with unresolved D. V gave up 4 bases and J gave up 3 bases, with 3 bases separating them. The germline CDR1 and CDR2 sequences are GTSNPN and SVGIG (reference sequence). The CDR3 consists of 11 residues. This chain's CDR3 is CAWTHTGELFF. The CDR3 nucleotides read TGTGCCTGGACCCACACCGGGGAGCTGTTTTTT.

This clonotype turned up a few times. The chain is built from TRBV4-1 and TRBJ1-1; the D is unclear. The germline V gene encodes CDR1 MGHRA and CDR2 YSYEKL. This CDR3 has 14 residues. The V gene lost 4 bases and the J gene lost 4 bases, with 13 bases spanning the gap. The CDR3 sequence is CASSPSLAGTEAFF. The DNA of the CDR3 is TGCGCCAGCAGCCCATCCCTAGCGGGCACTGAAGCTTTCTTT.

This clonotype appeared a few times. V and J are TRBV5-6 and TRBJ1-1; a weak D match, TRBD1 (5 bases). Looked up from germline, CDR1 is SGHDT and CDR2 is YYEEEE. V dropped 0 bases and J dropped 5 bases, with 14 bases sitting between them. The CDR3 covers 15 residues. The CDR3 bases are TGTGCCAGCAGCTTGGCCTCTTCGGGGCATACTGAAGCTTTCTTT. Protein product: CASSLASSGHTEAFF.

V is TRBV7-2 and J is TRBJ2-7; TRBD1 is a possible D gene (6 bases). V gave up 5 bases and J gave up 2 bases, with 13 bases separating them. CDR1 and CDR2 from the germline V gene are SGHTA and FQGNSA. The CDR3 is 14 amino acids. CDR3 nucleotides: TGTGCCAGCAGCGCTAACACAGGGCCCTACGAGCAGTACTTC. It codes for CASSANTGPYEQYF.

This clonotype has a count of ten or more. The rearrangement uses TRBV27 and TRBJ2-2; weak D call: TRBD1 (7 bases). The germline V and J ends were trimmed by 6 bases and 6 bases, with 20 bases remaining between them. From germline, CDR1 is MNHEY and CDR2 SMNVEV (reference sequence). The CDR3 sequence is 16 residues long. CDR3 in DNA: TGTGCCAGCAGCCCGTGGGCAGGGGGGACATCCGGGGAGCTGTTTTTT. Its protein product is CASSPWAGGTSGELFF.

Ten or more counts support this clonotype. The V gene is TRBV3-1, the J gene TRBJ2-7, with 7 bases identical to TRBD1. This CDR3 contains 13 residues. The germline V gene encodes CDR1 LGHDT and CDR2 YNNKEL (reference sequence). V lost 5 bases and J lost 3; bases outside the gene matches: 4. CDR3 nucleotides: TGTGCCAGCAGCTCCGGGACAGACTACGAGCAGTACTTC. Protein sequence: CASSSGTDYEQYF.